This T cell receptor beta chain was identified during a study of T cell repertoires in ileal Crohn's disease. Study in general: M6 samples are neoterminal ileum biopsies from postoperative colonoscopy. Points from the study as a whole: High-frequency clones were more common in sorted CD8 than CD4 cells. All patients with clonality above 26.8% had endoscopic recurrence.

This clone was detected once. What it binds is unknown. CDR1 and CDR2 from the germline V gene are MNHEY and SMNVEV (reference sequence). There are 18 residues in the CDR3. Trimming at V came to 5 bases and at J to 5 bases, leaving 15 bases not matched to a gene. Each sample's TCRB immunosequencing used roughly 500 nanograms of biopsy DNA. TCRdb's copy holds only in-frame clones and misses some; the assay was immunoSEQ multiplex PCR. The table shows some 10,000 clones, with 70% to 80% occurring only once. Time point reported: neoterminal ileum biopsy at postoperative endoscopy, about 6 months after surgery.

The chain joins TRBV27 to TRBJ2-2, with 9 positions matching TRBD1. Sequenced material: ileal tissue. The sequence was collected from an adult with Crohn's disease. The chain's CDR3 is CASSAQLFPGQGTGELFF. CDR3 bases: TGTGCCAGCAGTGCACAATTATTTCCGGGACAGGGTACCGGGGAGCTGTTTTTT.